Presented here are 30 T cell receptor beta chains from one specimen sequenced in a study of OX40 agonist ivuxolimab in advanced cancers. The protocol used for the library was the immunoSEQ multiplex PCR assay. Drawn from immuneACCESS, this table holds only the in-frame rearrangements with V and J called that TCRdb kept. Clones are partly lost; checked studies trace under half to an unresolved V gene and leave the rest unexplained. This sample holds around 65,000 clones; about 91% were observed only once. The ten largest account for 13% of the sample. This sample comprised CD4+ or CD8+ T cells sorted from blood, obtained in a trial of the OX40 agonist ivuxolimab. Receptors were obtained from an adult with an advanced solid tumor such as melanoma, head and neck, liver or kidney cancer.

The rearrangement links TRBV6-5 to TRBJ2-5, with TRBD2 matching over 9 bases. V was clipped by 7 bases and J by 9 bases; unmatched bases: 9. The CDR3 is 13 amino acids. Germline V gene sequence: CDR1 MNHEY, CDR2 SVGAGI. In DNA, the CDR3 is TGTGCCAGCACTCCGGGACTAGCTTCGCCCCAGTACTTC. Translating it yields CASTPGLASPQYF.

The rearrangement joins TRBV29-1 to TRBJ2-7, with D perhaps assigned TRBD1 or TRBD2 (5 bases each). CDR3 length: 14 residues. CDR1 and CDR2 from the germline V gene are SQVTM and ANQGSEA. The germline V and J ends were trimmed by 1 base and 2 bases, with 12 bases remaining between them. In DNA form, the CDR3 reads TGCAGCGTTGAAGTTGGGGACGGGACCTACGAGCAGTACTTC. Translating gives CSVEVGDGTYEQYF.

The chain has TRBV6-5 and TRBJ1-6, with D unresolved. CDR1 MNHEY and CDR2 SVGAGI come from the germline V gene. There are 15 residues in the CDR3. V lost 0 bases, J lost 7 bases, and 10 bases lay in between. The CDR3 nucleotides read TGTGCCAGCAGTTACTCGGGATCAAAGAATTCACCCCTCCACTTT. Protein sequence: CASSYSGSKNSPLHF.

This clone came up once. The genes are TRBV27 and TRBJ2-1; a weak D match, TRBD2 (5 bases). Germline-derived CDR1 and CDR2 are MNHEY and SMNVEV (reference sequence). V lost 0 bases and J 6 bases, leaving 12 bases between the germline ends. There are 15 residues in the CDR3. The CDR3 here is CASSLSWEPGNEQFF. CDR3 coding DNA: TGTGCCAGCAGTTTATCGTGGGAGCCGGGCAATGAGCAGTTCTTC.

This chain uses TRBV5-4 with TRBJ2-7; 7 nucleotides agree with TRBD2. The CDR3 length is 13 residues. The germline CDR1 and CDR2 sequences are SGHNT and YYREEE (reference sequence). Germline trimming cut 5 bases from V and 2 bases from J; bases unmatched to any gene: 4. The CDR3 DNA sequence: TGTGCCAGCAGTTCCCGGGGGGCCTACGAGCAGTACTTC. Its protein is CASSSRGAYEQYF.

The gene calls are TRBV19 and TRBJ2-1; possibly TRBD2 for D (5 bases). Germline V gene data show CDR1 as LNHDA and CDR2 as SQIVND (reference sequence). CDR3 size: 14 residues. V shed 5 bases and J shed 10 bases, with 18 bases lying between them. Here the CDR3 reads CASSFSPGGNEQFF. CDR3 nucleotide sequence: TGTGCCAGTAGTTTCAGCCCTGGAGGCAACGAGCAGTTCTTC.

The gene calls are TRBV5-6 and TRBJ1-2; 9 bases map to TRBD1. With 2 bases clipped from V and 0 bases from J, the junction kept 2 bases outside the gene matches. Germline loops: CDR1 SGHDT, CDR2 YYEEEE. This CDR3 region has 15 residues. DNA for the CDR3: TGTGCCAGCAGCTTAGGGACAGGGCCTAACTATGGCTACACCTTC. As protein: CASSLGTGPNYGYTF.

The genes are TRBV2 and TRBJ2-7; D remains ambiguous. The CDR3 runs to 12 residues. Per germline, CDR1 SNHLY and CDR2 FYNNEI. Trimming pared 1 base from V and 3 bases from J, leaving 4 bases between. The CDR3 bases are TGTGCCAGCAGTGAAGGGGGCTACGAGCAGTACTTC. Protein: CASSEGGYEQYF.

The chain has TRBV18 and TRBJ2-7, with a possible D match to TRBD2 (5 bases). Germline-derived CDR1 and CDR2 are KGHSH and LQKENI. The CDR3 contains 14 residues. Trimming pared 3 bases from V and 0 bases from J, leaving 9 bases between. DNA for the CDR3: TGTGCCAGCTCACCGAAGCGGTCCTCCTACGAGCAGTACTTC. As protein: CASSPKRSSYEQYF.

The rearrangement links TRBV29-1 to TRBJ1-3, with D unclear. The V end lost 0 bases, the J end lost 1 base, and 13 bases lay between the germline ends. This CDR3 is 16 amino acids long. Germline CDR1 and CDR2: SQVTM and ANQGSEA. DNA of the CDR3: TGCAGCGTTGAAGATCGAGCCATCGGATCTGGAAACACCATATATTTT. It yields the protein CSVEDRAIGSGNTIYF. Using reference TRBV29-1 and TRBJ1-3 for the parts outside the CDR3, the full variable domain is SAVISQKPSRDICQRGTSLTIQCQVDSQVTMMFWYRQQPGQSLTLIATANQGSEATYESGFVIDKFPISRPNLTFSTLTVSNMSPEDSSIYLCSVEDRAIGSGNTIYFGEGSWLTVV.

The chain has TRBV5-1 and TRBJ2-5; a possible D gene is TRBD2 (5 bases). Germline CDR1 is SGHRS and CDR2 is YFSETQ. The CDR3 has 15 amino acids. Deletions cut 0 bases from V and 5 bases from J, with 14 bases between. CDR3 DNA: TGCGCCAGCAGCTTGGCCAATGGACCGGGGGAGACCCAGTACTTC. It specifies CASSLANGPGETQYF.

The chain recombines TRBV7-9 with TRBJ2-1; D remains unclear. CDR3 length: 16 amino acids. Trimming took 1 base from V and 1 from J, leaving 11 bases between them. CDR1 is SEHNR, CDR2 FQNEAQ, per germline (reference sequence). DNA of the CDR3: TGTGCCAGCAGCTTAGATCGCAACCCGTCCTACAATGAGCAGTTCTTC. Its translation: CASSLDRNPSYNEQFF.

This chain joins TRBV15 and TRBJ2-7, with D unclear. Germline CDR1 reads LNHNV; CDR2 reads YYDKDF (reference sequence). Trimming stripped 2 bases from V and 2 bases from J, with 7 bases between. The CDR3 loop spans 13 amino acids. CDR3 residues: CATSRPGTYEQYF. Here the CDR3 DNA reads TGTGCCACCAGCAGACCCGGAACCTACGAGCAGTACTTC.

Here the CDR3 reads CASSPVIRESFYGYTF. The CDR3 DNA sequence: TGTGCCAGTAGTCCTGTGATCCGCGAATCCTTTTATGGCTACACCTTC. The rearrangement uses TRBV19 and TRBJ1-2; D unclear. The CDR3 is made up of 16 amino acids. V shed 5 bases and J shed 5 bases, with 21 bases lying between them. The germline gives CDR1 LNHDA, CDR2 SQIVND (reference sequence).

This clone has just one count. The CDR3 bases are TGTGCCAGCAGCTTAGTAGTGGGGACAGGCGACGAGCAGTACTTC. Amino acids: CASSLVVGTGDEQYF. The chain is built from TRBV7-3 and TRBJ2-7, with 8 nucleotides matching TRBD1. This CDR3 has 15 amino acids. Germline CDR1 is SGHTA and CDR2 is FQGTGA. The junction had 8 bases not matched to a gene; V was cut back by 2 bases and J by 5 bases.

The genes are TRBV27 and TRBJ2-2, with D hard to call. Germline V CDR1 and CDR2: MNHEY, SMNVEV (reference sequence). Trimming took off 2 bases at V and 4 bases at J, with 5 bases between the two ends. There are 13 residues in the CDR3. The CDR3, as DNA: TGTGCCAGCAGTTTAGCCGGCACCGGGGAGCTGTTTTTT. This encodes CASSLAGTGELFF.

The V and J genes are TRBV2 and TRBJ1-6; D unclear. Germline V gene lookup returns CDR1 SNHLY and CDR2 FYNNEI. The CDR3 consists of 20 residues. Deletions cut 7 bases from V and 10 bases from J, with 35 bases between. The CDR3: CASIVPLGGPDGRVRSPLHF. CDR3 sequence (DNA): TGTGCCAGCATAGTCCCCTTAGGTGGACCGGACGGCCGGGTACGGTCACCCCTCCACTTT.

This clone was observed a single time. V is TRBV7-6 and J is TRBJ2-5; 8 bases agree with TRBD1. The CDR3 runs 17 residues. J gave up 0 bases and V 6 bases, and 12 bases lay outside the gene matches. Germline V gene lookup returns CDR1 SGHVS and CDR2 FNYEAQ. CDR3 loop: CASRDRGEIPYQETQYF. The CDR3 nucleotides read TGTGCCAGCAGAGACAGGGGCGAAATTCCGTACCAAGAGACCCAGTACTTC.

V gene TRBV7-9 combines with J gene TRBJ2-5; 8 nucleotides match TRBD1. Germline V gives CDR1 SEHNR, CDR2 FQNEAQ (reference sequence). V gave up 5 bases and J gave up 4 bases; unmatched junction bases: 3. The CDR3 runs 13 residues. In nucleotides, the CDR3 is TGTGCCAGCAGCGACGGGACAGGAGAGACCCAGTACTTC. This gives the protein CASSDGTGETQYF.

This clone occurred a few times. The chain uses TRBV6-5 and TRBJ2-7; tentatively, D is TRBD1 or TRBD2 (5 bases each). Germline lookup yields CDR1 MNHEY and CDR2 SVGAGI. The CDR3 loop spans 14 amino acids. Trimming left V 5 bases short and J 2 bases short, with 13 bases between. DNA for the CDR3: TGTGCCAGCAGTCCCGGGACGGAGCCCTACGAGCAGTACTTC. Protein product: CASSPGTEPYEQYF.

The J gene is TRBJ1-2, the V gene TRBV10-3, with 8 bases fitting TRBD1. The CDR3 is 16 amino acids. Germline lookup yields CDR1 ENHRY and CDR2 SYGVKD. The ends lost 0 bases at V and 7 bases at J; junction bases unmatched: 10. In DNA, the CDR3 is TGTGCCATCAGTGAGTCTGAGGGACAGGTGGTCTCTGGCTACACCTTC. This sequence encodes CAISESEGQVVSGYTF.

The chain links TRBV5-1 to TRBJ1-2; D gene ambiguous. The V end lost 0 bases, the J end lost 8 bases, and 8 bases lay between the germline ends. Looked up from germline, CDR1 is SGHRS and CDR2 is YFSETQ. This CDR3 has 12 amino acids. In DNA, the CDR3 is TGCGCCAGCAGCTTGGCCGGAGAGGGCTACACCTTC. It yields the protein CASSLAGEGYTF. Full variable domain (remainder filled in from reference TRBV5-1 and TRBJ1-2): KAGVTQTPRYLIKTRGQQVTLSCSPISGHRSVSWYQQTPGQGLQFLFEYFSETQRNKGNFPGRFSGRQFSNSRSEMNVSTLELGDSALYLCASSLAGEGYTFGSGTRLTVV.

V and J are TRBV27 and TRBJ2-7, with D perhaps matching TRBD2 (6 bases). Germline CDR1 MNHEY, CDR2 SMNVEV (reference sequence). The CDR3 length is 17 residues. The V end was cut by 2 bases, the J end by 3 bases, with 20 bases between. The CDR3 nucleotides read TGTGCCAGCAGTTTAGTGGGTGGAGGGGTGTCGATCTACGAGCAGTACTTC. Its protein product is CASSLVGGGVSIYEQYF.

The rearrangement links TRBV11-2 to TRBJ2-2; TRBD2 might be the D (6 bases). Looked up from germline, CDR1 is SGHAT and CDR2 is FQNNGV. V lost 3 bases and J lost 1, with 15 bases in between. This CDR3 has 17 residues. The CDR3 DNA follows: TGTGCCAGCAGCTTGATCTCTAGCGCCAAGAACACCGGGGAGCTGTTTTTT. Protein product: CASSLISSAKNTGELFF.

This sequence joins TRBV7-6 and TRBJ2-5; TRBD2 is a possible D gene (6 bases). V was trimmed by 0 bases and J by 4 bases, leaving 12 bases between them. The germline V gene has CDR1 SGHVS and CDR2 FNYEAQ. This CDR3 region has 15 residues. The CDR3 spells CASSLASVGGETQYF. CDR3 nucleotides: TGTGCCAGCAGCTTAGCCTCGGTGGGGGGAGAGACCCAGTACTTC.

V usage is TRBV7-3 and J usage is TRBJ2-1; no clear D gene. Per germline, CDR1 SGHTA and CDR2 FQGTGA. Trimming pared 5 bases from V and 10 bases from J, leaving 15 bases between. This CDR3 region has 13 residues. CDR3 DNA: TGTGCCAGCAGCGGTGGTGGGCAGGACGAGCAGTTCTTC. It codes for CASSGGGQDEQFF.

V and J are TRBV27 and TRBJ2-1; 7 nucleotides line up with TRBD1. Germline CDR1 MNHEY, CDR2 SMNVEV (reference sequence). The CDR3 is 15 amino acids. V lost 0 bases, J lost 3 bases, and 2 bases stayed unmatched. The CDR3 loop is CASSLSRTGYNEQFF. The DNA of the CDR3 is TGTGCCAGCAGTTTATCGAGGACAGGCTACAATGAGCAGTTCTTC.

The CDR3 sequence is CASSQAGGPSYEQYF. CDR3 bases: TGTGCCAGCAGCCAAGCGGGGGGGCCGTCCTACGAGCAGTACTTC. This chain uses TRBV4-2 with TRBJ2-7; the match to TRBD2 covers 8 bases. There are 15 residues in the CDR3. The germline CDR1 and CDR2 sequences are LGHNA and YNFKEQ. V shed 1 base and J 1 base; nucleotides not matched to a gene: 3.

This rearrangement joins TRBV6-5 to TRBJ1-4; D perhaps matches TRBD1 (6 bases). Between the trimmed V and J ends, which lost 7 bases and 7 bases, there was a span of 19 bases. The CDR3 spans 15 residues. The germline V gene has CDR1 MNHEY and CDR2 SVGAGI. This chain's CDR3 is CASTLNTGAGEKLFF. CDR3 sequence (DNA): TGTGCCAGCACCCTAAACACGGGGGCGGGTGAAAAACTGTTTTTT.

This clone was observed once. The V gene is TRBV4-3, the J gene TRBJ2-4; D is undetermined. The CDR3 sequence is 18 residues long. V lost 1 base, J lost 1 base, and 17 bases lay in between. The germline gives CDR1 LGHNA, CDR2 YSLEER. The CDR3 nucleotides read TGCGCCAGCAGCCAAGCGATTCCGGCCTCCGGGGCCAAAAACATTCAGTACTTC. This gives the protein CASSQAIPASGAKNIQYF.